The rows below give T cell receptor beta chains drawn from one sample of a study of ipilimumab plus nivolumab after autologous stem cell transplantation. Libraries were prepared by immunoSEQ multiplex PCR; TCRdb keeps only in-frame clonotypes and omits some of them. The repertoire holds fewer than 20,000 clones, with about 81% as singletons. Sample: PBMCs, taken in a trial of ipilimumab plus nivolumab as post-transplant consolidation. The origin of the receptors is a male donor with diffuse large B-cell lymphoma. Each CDR3 is given without its conserved first and last residue. The D gene is left open where the match is weak.

j_gene,d_gene,v_gene,CDR3aa
TRBJ1-2,-,TRBV21-1,ASPDRGNGYT
TRBJ1-1,-,TRBV28,ASTLGAGNTEAF
TRBJ1-1,TRBD1,TRBV6-1,ASSDWTGRVTEAF
TRBJ1-1,-,TRBV27,ASRATENTEAF
TRBJ1-3,TRBD1,TRBV19,ASTAGTGSWNTIY
TRBJ1-5,-,TRBV6-5,ASSEWAGNQPQH
TRBJ1-1,-,TRBV18,ASSPLTGLANTEAF
TRBJ1-1,TRBD1,TRBV6-6,ASTDRGLATEAF
TRBJ2-1,-,TRBV5-6,ASSPASGGFYNEQF
TRBJ2-1,-,TRBV16,ASSQDWSSYNEQF
TRBJ1-5,-,TRBV7-2,ASSRQSHQPQH
TRBJ2-1,TRBD2,TRBV23-1,ASSQSTGLVTGEQF
TRBJ2-5,TRBD1,TRBV7-2,ASSQPPGQGGETQY
TRBJ1-2,-,TRBV11-2,ASSLVPGRSGYT
TRBJ2-7,-,TRBV7-9,ASSRVGSGVHYEQY
TRBJ2-5,TRBD2,TRBV10-1,ASSELAGVPQY
TRBJ2-5,-,TRBV5-4,ASSLARGLGETQY
TRBJ1-1,-,TRBV18,ASSPFTEMNTEAF
TRBJ1-6,-,TRBV6-6,ASTYGRYNSPLH
TRBJ1-1,-,TRBV9,ASSALNTEAF
TRBJ1-3,TRBD1,TRBV11-2,ASSLGQGSSGNTIY
TRBJ1-1,-,TRBV7-3,ASSTRGLDTEAF
TRBJ2-7,-,TRBV4-2,ASSLEGGVTGYEQY